The rows below give T cell receptor beta chains drawn from one sample of a study of blood T cell repertoires in COVID-19. Profiled with immunoSEQ multiplex PCR; TCRdb holds only in-frame clones, not every one. In the table there are around 190,000 clones, roughly nine tenths of which are singletons. The sequenced material came from peripheral blood. The receptors originated from a man between 70 and 80 years old with active or convalescent COVID-19. The CDR3 runs from the conserved cysteine through the conserved F or W. A D gene is named only where the DNA matches it firmly. The size of a clone is reported for some rows only, either as once, few or many, or as a class for expanded clones.

v_call	clone_size	j_call	d_call	cdr3_nt	cdr3_aa
TRBV7-6	NA	TRBJ1-3	NA	TGTGCCAGCAGTTCGGGTGGGTCTGGAAACACCATATATTTT	CASSSGGSGNTIYF
TRBV19	NA	TRBJ2-7	TRBD2	TGTGCCAGTAGTCCCTCTAGCGGGAGGTACGAGCAGTACTTC	CASSPSSGRYEQYF
TRBV4-3	NA	TRBJ1-6	NA	TGCGCCAGCAGCCAAAATGGGGGGGCCCTCCACTTT	CASSQNGGALHF
TRBV19	NA	TRBJ2-7	TRBD2	TGTGCCAGTAGGAGAGGAGATGGACTAGCGGGAAGAGGGGAGCAGTACTTC	CASRRGDGLAGRGEQYF
TRBV19	NA	TRBJ2-7	TRBD1	TGTGCCAGTAGTGGGGGACAGGGAGGCCTCCTCTACGAGCAGTACTTC	CASSGGQGGLLYEQYF
TRBV3-1/TRBV3-2	NA	TRBJ1-2	TRBD1	TGTGCCAGCAGCCAAGATCTGGGGACAGGATATGGCTACACCTTC	CASSQDLGTGYGYTF
TRBV5-1	NA	TRBJ2-3	TRBD1	TGCGCCAGCAGCATGGGACAGGGCCCAGATACGCAGTATTTT	CASSMGQGPDTQYF
TRBV15	NA	TRBJ2-1	TRBD2	TGTGCCACCAGCAGAGATACTGGGACTAGCGTTGAGCAGTTCTTC	CATSRDTGTSVEQFF
TRBV11-3	NA	TRBJ2-1	NA	TGTGCCAGCAGCTTATCTAGTGGGTCCTACAATGAGCAGTTCTTC	CASSLSSGSYNEQFF
TRBV4-3	NA	TRBJ2-5	TRBD2	TGCGCCAGCAGCCGTTCGGGACTAGCGGGGTTAGAGACCCAGTACTTC	CASSRSGLAGLETQYF
TRBV9	few	TRBJ2-7	NA	TGTGCCAGCAGCGTAGGAGACACCTACGAGCAGTACTTC	CASSVGDTYEQYF
TRBV5-1	NA	TRBJ2-1	TRBD2	TGCGCCAGCAGCGACCCCTTAGCGGGGGGAGTCGTCAATGAGCAGTTCTTC	CASSDPLAGGVVNEQFF
TRBV29-1	NA	TRBJ2-7	TRBD1	TGCAGCGTGTTTTCCGGGACAGAGAGTTACGAGCAGTACTTC	CSVFSGTESYEQYF
TRBV19	NA	TRBJ2-7	TRBD1	TGTGCCAGTAGTATCGGGGGACAGGGGTTATCCTTGTCCTACGAGCAGTACTTC	CASSIGGQGLSLSYEQYF
TRBV25-1	NA	TRBJ2-1	NA	TGTGCCACAAAGTCAGGGGAGGGCTACAATGAGCAGTTCTTC	CATKSGEGYNEQFF
TRBV15	NA	TRBJ1-5	TRBD1	TGTGCCACCATCGAAGGGGGCCGGGATCAGCCCCAGCATTTT	CATIEGGRDQPQHF
TRBV7-2	NA	TRBJ2-1	TRBD2	TGTGCCAGCAGCCAAAGGTGGACTAGCGGGAGGAGAGAGCAGTTCTTC	CASSQRWTSGRREQFF
TRBV2	NA	TRBJ2-5	TRBD1	TGTGCCAGCAGGCAGGACAGGGGGGACCAAGAGACCCAGTACTTC	CASRQDRGDQETQYF
TRBV2	NA	TRBJ2-1	NA	TGTGCCAGCAGTCTTTCCAACAGGGACGGTGAGCAGTTCTTC	CASSLSNRDGEQFF
TRBV3-1/TRBV3-2	NA	TRBJ1-5	TRBD1	TGTGCCAGCAGCCTCCGAAGTTCAGGGGGAATCAATCAGCCCCAGCATTTT	CASSLRSSGGINQPQHF
TRBV11-2	NA	TRBJ1-4	TRBD1	TGTGCCAGCAGCTTAGGTGGACAGGGGGCTGAAAAACTGTTTTTT	CASSLGGQGAEKLFF
TRBV7-8	NA	TRBJ2-6	NA	TGTGCCAGCAGCTTCGGACACTCCTCTGGGGCCAACGTCCTGACTTTC	CASSFGHSSGANVLTF
TRBV4-3	NA	TRBJ1-4	NA	TGCGCCAGCAGCCAAGATGCGAGCAGGGATGAAAAACTGTTTTTT	CASSQDASRDEKLFF
TRBV18	once	TRBJ1-1	TRBD1	TGTGCCAGCTCCCGGGGACAGGGGGAGGAAGCTTTCTTT	CASSRGQGEEAFF
TRBV18	NA	TRBJ1-1	TRBD1	TGTGCCAGCTCAACCGGGACAGGAAGGAGCACTGAAGCTTTCTTT	CASSTGTGRSTEAFF
TRBV15	NA	TRBJ2-3	NA	TGTGCCACCAGCAGTAACAGGGCGAGCACAGATACGCAGTATTTT	CATSSNRASTDTQYF
TRBV30	NA	TRBJ1-3	NA	TGTGCCTGGATACCCCGAACACCGTACTCTGGAAACACCATATATTTT	CAWIPRTPYSGNTIYF
TRBV27	NA	TRBJ1-5	NA	TGTGCCAGCAGTCGCTGGCAGTCCAAAGGGGATCAGCCCCAGCATTTT	CASSRWQSKGDQPQHF
TRBV11-2	NA	TRBJ2-7	TRBD2	TGTGCCAGCAGCCCCACGACTAGCGGGAGGGCGAACGAGCAGTACTTC	CASSPTTSGRANEQYF
TRBV18	NA	TRBJ2-1	NA	TGTGCCAGCTCACGGGACAACGGCGATGAGCAGTTCTTC	CASSRDNGDEQFF
TRBV19	NA	TRBJ2-3	TRBD2	TGTGCCAGTAGTATAGTACGGGAGGCGACTAGCACAGATACGCAGTATTTT	CASSIVREATSTDTQYF
TRBV7-2	NA	TRBJ1-1	TRBD1	TGTGCCAGCAGCTATACCCCCGGACAGGGAAGTGGAGCTTTCTTT	CASSYTPGQGSGAFF
TRBV5-5	NA	TRBJ1-1	NA	TGTGCCAGCAGCTTGCAGATGAACACTGAAGCTTTCTTT	CASSLQMNTEAFF
TRBV7-8	once	TRBJ2-5	NA	TGTGCCAGCAGCGAGGGACATGCGGAGACCCAGTACTTC	CASSEGHAETQYF
TRBV6-6	NA	TRBJ2-2	TRBD1	TGTGCCAGCAGTTACTCGACAGGGTGGACCGGGGAGCTGTTTTTT	CASSYSTGWTGELFF
TRBV7-2	NA	TRBJ2-4	NA	TGTGCCAGCAGCAGTCGGCCGCAGGACATTCAGTACTTC	CASSSRPQDIQYF
TRBV9	NA	TRBJ1-1	TRBD1	TGTGCCAGCAGCGTAGTCGTGGGGGACAGGGCCGCTGAAGCTTTCTTT	CASSVVVGDRAAEAFF
TRBV5-4	NA	TRBJ2-7	NA	TGTGCCAGCAGCGCCGGAGGGGACCCCTACGAGCAGTACTTC	CASSAGGDPYEQYF
TRBV5-4	once	TRBJ1-1	TRBD1	TGTGCCAGCAGCTCGAACAGGGGGAACACTGAAGCTTTCTTT	CASSSNRGNTEAFF
TRBV12-5	NA	TRBJ1-3	TRBD1	TGTGCTAGTAACCCGGGACAGGGTTTTTCTGGAAACACCATATATTTT	CASNPGQGFSGNTIYF